Listed below are T cell receptor beta chains from one sample, sequenced in a study of blood T cell repertoires in COVID-19. Using immunoSEQ multiplex PCR, the repertoire was profiled, and TCRdb retains in-frame clones only, with some absent. The table shows about 250,000 clones, with 86% occurring only once. Sequencing input: peripheral blood. Every receptor here comes from a woman aged 80 or over with COVID-19, enrolled during active disease. Both conserved end residues are part of each CDR3. The order of the fields is clone size, V gene, D gene, J gene, CDR3 protein, CDR3 DNA. A D gene is named only where the DNA matches it firmly. The size of a clone is reported for some rows only, either as once, few or many, or as a class for expanded clones.

clone_size: few
v_call: TRBV6-2/TRBV6-3
d_call: NA
j_call: TRBJ1-1
cdr3_aa: CASSTPGVNTEAFF
cdr3_nt: TGTGCCAGCAGCACCCCAGGGGTGAACACTGAAGCTTTCTTT

clone_size: NA
v_call: TRBV5-1
d_call: NA
j_call: TRBJ1-4
cdr3_aa: CASSLMGREGEKLFF
cdr3_nt: TGCGCCAGCAGCTTGATGGGCAGGGAGGGGGAAAAACTGTTTTTT

clone_size: NA
v_call: TRBV5-4
d_call: NA
j_call: TRBJ2-2
cdr3_aa: CASRGDFGNTGELFF
cdr3_nt: TGTGCCAGCAGGGGGGACTTCGGGAACACCGGGGAGCTGTTTTTT

clone_size: once
v_call: TRBV4-2
d_call: TRBD1
j_call: TRBJ2-5
cdr3_aa: CASSQEDRGGQQTQYF
cdr3_nt: TGTGCCAGCAGCCAAGAGGACAGGGGGGGTCAACAGACCCAGTACTTC

clone_size: NA
v_call: TRBV2
d_call: NA
j_call: TRBJ1-1
cdr3_aa: CASSEQIEAFF
cdr3_nt: TGTGCCAGCAGTGAACAGATTGAAGCTTTCTTT

clone_size: few
v_call: TRBV4-1
d_call: NA
j_call: TRBJ1-3
cdr3_aa: CASSEAREAGNTIYF
cdr3_nt: TGCGCCAGCAGCGAAGCCAGAGAGGCTGGAAACACCATATATTTT

clone_size: NA
v_call: TRBV7-2
d_call: NA
j_call: TRBJ1-3
cdr3_aa: CASSLVAGLSGNTIYF
cdr3_nt: TGTGCCAGCAGCTTAGTAGCAGGACTCTCTGGAAACACCATATATTTT

clone_size: NA
v_call: TRBV19
d_call: TRBD1
j_call: TRBJ2-5
cdr3_aa: CASSRDSQETQYF
cdr3_nt: TGTGCCAGTAGCCGGGACAGTCAAGAGACCCAGTACTTC

clone_size: NA
v_call: TRBV7-6
d_call: NA
j_call: TRBJ2-1
cdr3_aa: CASSLVGGVNEQFF
cdr3_nt: TGTGCCAGCAGCTTAGTCGGGGGTGTAAATGAGCAGTTCTTC

clone_size: NA
v_call: TRBV5-4
d_call: TRBD1
j_call: TRBJ1-2
cdr3_aa: CASRGQGNYGYTF
cdr3_nt: TGTGCCAGCAGAGGACAGGGGAACTATGGCTACACCTTC

clone_size: NA
v_call: TRBV28
d_call: NA
j_call: TRBJ2-3
cdr3_aa: CASSLSQGTADTQYF
cdr3_nt: TGTGCCAGCAGTTTAAGTCAGGGTACGGCAGATACGCAGTATTTT

clone_size: NA
v_call: TRBV27
d_call: TRBD1
j_call: TRBJ1-1
cdr3_aa: CASRPLDRARDTEAFF
cdr3_nt: TGTGCCAGCAGACCCCTGGACAGGGCTAGGGACACTGAAGCTTTCTTT

clone_size: NA
v_call: TRBV6-5
d_call: NA
j_call: TRBJ2-5
cdr3_aa: CASSYTAGGWETQYF
cdr3_nt: TGTGCCAGCAGTTACACGGCGGGCGGATGGGAGACCCAGTACTTC

clone_size: NA
v_call: TRBV7-2
d_call: NA
j_call: TRBJ1-6
cdr3_aa: CASSLGGGSPLHF
cdr3_nt: TGTGCCAGCAGCTTAGGGGGCGGCTCACCCCTCCACTTT

clone_size: once
v_call: TRBV24-1
d_call: TRBD2
j_call: TRBJ2-5
cdr3_aa: CATSGSGGPPETQYF
cdr3_nt: TGTGCCACCAGTGGTAGCGGGGGGCCCCCTGAGACCCAGTACTTC

clone_size: NA
v_call: TRBV2
d_call: TRBD1
j_call: TRBJ1-5
cdr3_aa: CASRQGISNQPQHF
cdr3_nt: TGTGCCAGCCGACAGGGGATTAGCAATCAGCCCCAGCATTTT

clone_size: NA
v_call: TRBV5-5
d_call: NA
j_call: TRBJ2-1
cdr3_aa: CASSLATGTYNEQFF
cdr3_nt: TGTGCCAGCAGCTTGGCCACGGGGACCTACAATGAGCAGTTCTTC

clone_size: NA
v_call: TRBV3-1/TRBV3-2
d_call: TRBD2
j_call: TRBJ2-1
cdr3_aa: CASKRGLAGAYNEQFF
cdr3_nt: TGTGCCAGCAAACGGGGTCTAGCGGGGGCGTACAATGAGCAGTTCTTC

clone_size: NA
v_call: TRBV10-2
d_call: TRBD1
j_call: TRBJ1-5
cdr3_aa: CASSPGDRVPRNQPQHF
cdr3_nt: TGCGCCAGCAGCCCCGGGGACAGGGTCCCTAGGAATCAGCCCCAGCATTTT

clone_size: once
v_call: TRBV7-9
d_call: NA
j_call: TRBJ2-3
cdr3_aa: CASSGRGFTDTQYF
cdr3_nt: TGTGCCAGCAGCGGCCGGGGATTCACAGATACGCAGTATTTT

clone_size: NA
v_call: TRBV11-2
d_call: NA
j_call: TRBJ2-2
cdr3_aa: CASSFAGPSTGELFF
cdr3_nt: TGTGCCAGCAGCTTTGCGGGTCCCTCCACCGGGGAGCTGTTTTTT

clone_size: NA
v_call: TRBV10-3
d_call: NA
j_call: TRBJ1-5
cdr3_aa: CAISEYQAPYSNQPQHF
cdr3_nt: TGTGCCATCAGTGAGTATCAGGCCCCCTATAGCAATCAGCCCCAGCATTTT

clone_size: NA
v_call: TRBV4-2
d_call: NA
j_call: TRBJ1-1
cdr3_aa: CASSRDGGRDTEAFF
cdr3_nt: TGTGCCAGCAGCCGAGATGGCGGCAGGGACACTGAAGCTTTCTTT

clone_size: NA
v_call: TRBV6-5
d_call: NA
j_call: TRBJ1-2
cdr3_aa: CASSRGSQVGNGYTF
cdr3_nt: TGTGCCAGCAGTCGCGGGTCCCAAGTCGGCAATGGCTACACCTTC

clone_size: NA
v_call: TRBV5-1
d_call: NA
j_call: TRBJ1-2
cdr3_aa: CASSPPLGGGDYGYTF
cdr3_nt: TGCGCCAGCAGCCCCCCGTTGGGGGGGGGAGACTATGGCTACACCTTC

clone_size: NA
v_call: TRBV19
d_call: NA
j_call: TRBJ1-1
cdr3_aa: CASTTVGGVRSCFF
cdr3_nt: NA

clone_size: NA
v_call: TRBV9
d_call: TRBD1
j_call: TRBJ1-4
cdr3_aa: CASSPGTDRRKLFF
cdr3_nt: TGTGCCAGCAGCCCCGGGACAGATCGGAGAAAACTGTTTTTT

clone_size: NA
v_call: TRBV3-1/TRBV3-2
d_call: TRBD2
j_call: TRBJ2-1
cdr3_aa: CASSHLASGRGGNEQFF
cdr3_nt: TGTGCCAGCAGCCATCTGGCATCTGGGCGGGGAGGGAATGAGCAGTTCTTC

clone_size: NA
v_call: TRBV7-3
d_call: TRBD2
j_call: TRBJ2-1
cdr3_aa: CASSLAGGFYNEQFF
cdr3_nt: TGTGCCAGCAGTTTAGCGGGGGGGTTCTACAATGAGCAGTTCTTC

clone_size: NA
v_call: TRBV23-1
d_call: TRBD1
j_call: TRBJ1-1
cdr3_aa: CASSLQPRGPNTEAFF
cdr3_nt: TGCGCCAGCAGTCTTCAACCCAGGGGGCCGAACACTGAAGCTTTCTTT

clone_size: NA
v_call: TRBV10-3
d_call: TRBD1
j_call: TRBJ1-2
cdr3_aa: CAIPGGTGGGYTF
cdr3_nt: TGTGCCATCCCGGGGGGGACAGGGGGTGGCTACACCTTC

clone_size: NA
v_call: TRBV3-1/TRBV3-2
d_call: NA
j_call: TRBJ2-1
cdr3_aa: CASSQLGFDEQFF
cdr3_nt: TGTGCCAGCAGCCAACTGGGCTTCGATGAGCAGTTCTTC

clone_size: once
v_call: TRBV19
d_call: TRBD1
j_call: TRBJ1-5
cdr3_aa: CASSSTRDRGSNQPQHF
cdr3_nt: TGTGCCAGTAGTTCAACCCGGGACAGGGGAAGCAATCAGCCCCAGCATTTT

clone_size: few
v_call: TRBV19
d_call: TRBD1
j_call: TRBJ1-1
cdr3_aa: CASRVGQMNTEAFF
cdr3_nt: TGTGCCAGTAGGGTGGGACAGATGAACACTGAAGCTTTCTTT

clone_size: NA
v_call: TRBV28
d_call: NA
j_call: TRBJ1-6
cdr3_aa: CASSRLINSPLHF
cdr3_nt: TGTGCCAGCAGCAGACTGATTAATTCACCCCTCCACTTT

clone_size: NA
v_call: TRBV19
d_call: NA
j_call: TRBJ2-3
cdr3_aa: CASNGGSTDTQYF
cdr3_nt: TGTGCCAGTAATGGGGGGAGCACAGATACGCAGTATTTT

clone_size: NA
v_call: TRBV5-4
d_call: NA
j_call: TRBJ2-3
cdr3_aa: CASSFQGDTQYF
cdr3_nt: TGTGCCAGCAGCTTTCAGGGAGATACGCAGTATTTT

clone_size: few
v_call: TRBV30
d_call: NA
j_call: TRBJ2-5
cdr3_aa: CAWSPPGEETQYF
cdr3_nt: TGTGCCTGGAGCCCGCCCGGGGAAGAGACCCAGTACTTC

clone_size: NA
v_call: TRBV7-9
d_call: NA
j_call: TRBJ1-5
cdr3_aa: CASSSAAGGQPQHF
cdr3_nt: TGTGCCAGCAGCTCGGCCGCGGGGGGTCAGCCCCAGCATTTT

clone_size: NA
v_call: TRBV24-1
d_call: TRBD1
j_call: TRBJ1-1
cdr3_aa: CATSTGGRSDTEAFF
cdr3_nt: TGTGCCACCAGTACAGGGGGCAGGTCGGACACTGAAGCTTTCTTT

clone_size: NA
v_call: TRBV7-9
d_call: TRBD2
j_call: TRBJ2-3
cdr3_aa: CASSSLAGGVADTQYF
cdr3_nt: TGTGCCAGCAGCTCCTTAGCGGGGGGGGTGGCAGATACGCAGTATTTT

clone_size: once
v_call: TRBV19
d_call: NA
j_call: TRBJ1-4
cdr3_aa: CASRWDIGEKLFF
cdr3_nt: TGTGCCAGCAGATGGGACATTGGGGAAAAACTGTTTTTT